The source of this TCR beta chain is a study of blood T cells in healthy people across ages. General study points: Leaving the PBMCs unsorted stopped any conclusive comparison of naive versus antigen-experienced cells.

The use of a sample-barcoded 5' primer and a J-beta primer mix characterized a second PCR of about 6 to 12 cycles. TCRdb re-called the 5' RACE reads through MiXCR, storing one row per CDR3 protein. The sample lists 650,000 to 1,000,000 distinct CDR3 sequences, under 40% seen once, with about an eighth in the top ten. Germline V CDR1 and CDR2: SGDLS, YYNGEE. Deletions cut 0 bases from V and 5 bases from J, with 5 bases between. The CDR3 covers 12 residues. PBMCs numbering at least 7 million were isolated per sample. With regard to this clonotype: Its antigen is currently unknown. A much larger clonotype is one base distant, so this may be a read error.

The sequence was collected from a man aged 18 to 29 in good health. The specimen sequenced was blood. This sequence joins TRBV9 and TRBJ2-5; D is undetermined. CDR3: CASSVDWETQYF. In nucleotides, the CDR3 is TGTGCCAGCAGCGTAGATTGGGAGACCCAGTACTTC.